This T cell receptor beta chain appears in the sequencing data of a study of T cell changes during pregnancy in multiple sclerosis (dated by TCRdb to between 2018 and 2021). Concerning the study at large: The study examined how the T cell repertoire changed over the course of pregnancy in women with multiple sclerosis.

Library preparation used the immunoSEQ multiplex PCR assay. Imported from immuneACCESS, the table was reduced by TCRdb to in-frame sequences with V and J called. These copies leave out some clones; in studies compared against another copy, an unresolved V gene accounts for under half, and the cause of the remainder is not known. The sample data list 45,000 to 55,000 clones, and under 95% of these were observed just once. The top ten hold 5.5% of the sample. Remarks on this clone: Its target antigen remains unknown. No base quality values were provided; no much bigger clone lies one nucleotide off.

V gives up 3 bases and J gives up 3 bases, and the segment between their germline ends measures 17 bases. CDR1 LNHDA and CDR2 SQIVND are derived from the germline V gene (reference sequence). CDR3 length: 16 amino acids, cysteine to phenylalanine. Only the CDR3 part of the read is kept: 48 bases, read in frame from the first base. The chain employs TRBV19 and TRBJ1-1, with TRBD1 as a weak D call on 6 bases. The sequence was obtained from a female donor with multiple sclerosis, enrolled in a pregnancy study. The specimen was CD8+ T cells from peripheral blood mononuclear cells, collected before pregnancy. The bases are TGTGCCAGTAGTATCAGAGGGGGGGTATTGGACACTGAAGCTTTCTTT. The encoded protein is CASSIRGGVLDTEAFF.